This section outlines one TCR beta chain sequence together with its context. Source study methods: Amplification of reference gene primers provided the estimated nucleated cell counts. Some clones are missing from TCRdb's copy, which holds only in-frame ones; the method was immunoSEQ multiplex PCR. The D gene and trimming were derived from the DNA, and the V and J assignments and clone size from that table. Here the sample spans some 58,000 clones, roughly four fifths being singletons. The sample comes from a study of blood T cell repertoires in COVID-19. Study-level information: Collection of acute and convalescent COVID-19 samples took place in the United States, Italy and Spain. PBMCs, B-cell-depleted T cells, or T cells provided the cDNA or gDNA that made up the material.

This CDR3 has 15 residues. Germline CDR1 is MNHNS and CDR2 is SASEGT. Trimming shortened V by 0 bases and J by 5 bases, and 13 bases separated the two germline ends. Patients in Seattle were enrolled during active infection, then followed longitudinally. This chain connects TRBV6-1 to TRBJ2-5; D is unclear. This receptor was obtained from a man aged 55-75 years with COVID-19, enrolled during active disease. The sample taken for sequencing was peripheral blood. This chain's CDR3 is CASSEAPKSVETQYF. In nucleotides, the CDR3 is TGTGCCAGCAGTGAAGCCCCCAAGTCGGTGGAGACCCAGTACTTC.